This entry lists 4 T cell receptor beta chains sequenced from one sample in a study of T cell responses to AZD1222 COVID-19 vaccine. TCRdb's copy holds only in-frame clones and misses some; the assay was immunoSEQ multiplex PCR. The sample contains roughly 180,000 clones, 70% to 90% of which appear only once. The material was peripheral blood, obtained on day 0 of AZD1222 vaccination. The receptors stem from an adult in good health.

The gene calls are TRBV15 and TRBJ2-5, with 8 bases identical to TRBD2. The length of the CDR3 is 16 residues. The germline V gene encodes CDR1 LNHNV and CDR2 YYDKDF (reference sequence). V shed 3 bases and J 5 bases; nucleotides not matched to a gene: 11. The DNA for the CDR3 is TGTGCCACCAGCAGCTACGGCGGGGGGCCCGGCGAGACCCAGTACTTC. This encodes CATSSYGGGPGETQYF.

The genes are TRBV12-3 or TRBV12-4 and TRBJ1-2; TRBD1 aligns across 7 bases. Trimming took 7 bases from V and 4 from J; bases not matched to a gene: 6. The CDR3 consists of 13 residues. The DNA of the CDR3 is TGTGCCAGCACCCCCAGGGGGGGCTATGGCTACACCTTC. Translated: CASTPRGGYGYTF.

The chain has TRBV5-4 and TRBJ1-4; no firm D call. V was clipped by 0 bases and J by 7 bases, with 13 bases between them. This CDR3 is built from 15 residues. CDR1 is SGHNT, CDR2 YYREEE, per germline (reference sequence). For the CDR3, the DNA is TGTGCCAGCAGCTTGGCAGGAGGAGATATTGAAAAACTGTTTTTT. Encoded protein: CASSLAGGDIEKLFF.

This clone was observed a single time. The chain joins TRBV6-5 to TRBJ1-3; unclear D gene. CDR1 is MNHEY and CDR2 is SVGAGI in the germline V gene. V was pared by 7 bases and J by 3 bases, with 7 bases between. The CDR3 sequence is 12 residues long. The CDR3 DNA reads TGTGCCAGCACCCCTAGTGGAAACACCATATATTTT. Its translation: CASTPSGNTIYF.